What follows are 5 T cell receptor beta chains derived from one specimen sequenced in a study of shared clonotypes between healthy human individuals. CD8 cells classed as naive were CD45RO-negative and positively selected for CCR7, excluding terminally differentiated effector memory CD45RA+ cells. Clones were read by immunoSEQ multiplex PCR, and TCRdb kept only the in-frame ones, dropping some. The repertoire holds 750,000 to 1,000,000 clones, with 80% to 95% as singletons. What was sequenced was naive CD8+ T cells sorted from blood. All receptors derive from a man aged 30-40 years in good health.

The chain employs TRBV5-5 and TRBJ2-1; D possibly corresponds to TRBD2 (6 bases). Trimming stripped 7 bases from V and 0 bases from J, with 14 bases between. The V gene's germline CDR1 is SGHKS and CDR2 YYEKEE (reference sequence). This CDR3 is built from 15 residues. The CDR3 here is CASGERGSSYNEQFF. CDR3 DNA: TGTGCCAGCGGGGAACGGGGGAGCTCCTACAATGAGCAGTTCTTC.

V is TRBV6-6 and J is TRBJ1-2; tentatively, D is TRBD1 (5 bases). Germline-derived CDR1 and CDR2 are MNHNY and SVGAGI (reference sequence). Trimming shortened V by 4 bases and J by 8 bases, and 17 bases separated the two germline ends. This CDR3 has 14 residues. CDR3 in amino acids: CASSSGTLVGGYTF. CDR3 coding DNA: TGTGCCAGCAGTTCTGGGACCCTCGTTGGGGGCTACACCTTC.

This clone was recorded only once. The CDR3 nucleotides read TGTGCCAGCAGTGACACCCGGGTCGAGCAGTTCTTC. Residues: CASSDTRVEQFF. This chain uses TRBV2 with TRBJ2-1; the D is unclear. V lost 3 bases and J 10 bases, leaving 10 bases between the germline ends. The length of the CDR3 is 12 residues. The germline CDR1 and CDR2 sequences are SNHLY and FYNNEI.

CDR3 in amino acids: CASSLIGGAGTGELFF. CDR3 DNA: TGTGCCAGCAGCTTAATCGGTGGGGCTGGCACCGGGGAGCTGTTTTTT. This chain connects TRBV7-8 to TRBJ2-2; D possibly corresponds to TRBD1 (5 bases). Germline V gene sequence: CDR1 SGHVS, CDR2 FQNEAQ. The CDR3 spans 16 residues. Trimming left V 2 bases short and J 4 bases short, with 14 bases between.

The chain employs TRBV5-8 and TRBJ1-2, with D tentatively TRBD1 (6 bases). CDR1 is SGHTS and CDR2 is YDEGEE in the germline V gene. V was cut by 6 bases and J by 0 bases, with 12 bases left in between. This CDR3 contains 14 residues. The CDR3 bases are TGTGCCAGCAACCCGGACAGTTCTAACTATGGCTACACCTTC. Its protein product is CASNPDSSNYGYTF.